Listed below are T cell receptor beta chains from one sample, sequenced in a study of blood T cell repertoires in COVID-19. This table comes from immunoSEQ multiplex PCR, and its TCRdb copy is limited to in-frame clones, with some not included. The sample lists some 150,000 clones, about four fifths seen once, with roughly 1.6% in the top ten. What was sequenced was peripheral blood. Receptors originate from a human donor in a cohort sampled during active COVID-19. The CDR3 runs from the conserved cysteine through the conserved F or W. Each record gives: J gene, clone size, V gene, D gene, CDR3 DNA, CDR3 protein. A D gene is named only where the DNA matches it firmly. Some rows have no size entry. The others give once, few or many, or a class for an expanded clone.

TRBJ2-5 NA TRBV5-1 NA TGCGCCAGCAGCTTGAATGTGAAAGTAGAAGAGACCCAGTACTTC CASSLNVKVEETQYF
TRBJ2-7 few TRBV5-1 TRBD2 TGCGCCAGCAGGACTAGCAACCGAGGGGAGCAGTACTTC CASRTSNRGEQYF
TRBJ2-5 NA TRBV19 NA TGTGCCAGTAGTATTTCGGGGGGCCGAGAGACCCAGTACTTC CASSISGGRETQYF
TRBJ2-5 NA TRBV19 TRBD1 TGTGCCAGTAGTATAGATGGGGGGACAGGCGCCCAAGAGACCCAGTACTTC CASSIDGGTGAQETQYF
TRBJ2-5 NA TRBV7-2 TRBD2 TGTGCCAGCAGCTACGGACTAGCGGGAGCGCAAGAGACCCAGTACTTC CASSYGLAGAQETQYF
TRBJ1-1 NA TRBV5-1 NA TGCGCCAGCAGCCCCCGGGAACTGAACACTGAAGCTTTCTTT CASSPRELNTEAFF
TRBJ1-1 NA TRBV11-2 TRBD1 TGTGCCAGCAGTCAGGGGGCTGAAGCTTTCTTT CASSQGAEAFF
TRBJ2-5 few TRBV12-3/TRBV12-4 TRBD1 TGTGCCAGCAGGCCGGACAGGTGGGAGACCCAGTACTTC CASRPDRWETQYF
TRBJ2-7 NA TRBV25-1 NA TGTGCCAGCAGTGAATATGAGACACCCCATTACTTC CASSEYETPHYF
TRBJ2-7 NA TRBV4-3 TRBD2 TGCGCCAGCAGCCGGGGGACTAGCGGGAGCCCCTACCAGCAGTACTTC CASSRGTSGSPYQQYF
TRBJ2-1 NA TRBV14 TRBD2 TGTGCCAGCAGCCCTCACGCGGGAGGTCTTAATGAGCAGTTCTTC CASSPHAGGLNEQFF
TRBJ2-2 NA TRBV7-3 TRBD2 TGTGCCAGCAGCTTTTCGGGACTAGCAGAAAGGGAGCTGTTTTTT CASSFSGLAERELFF
TRBJ1-2 NA TRBV10-3 TRBD1 TGTGCCATCAGTGCCGGGACAGAACATACTAACTATGGCTACACCTTC CAISAGTEHTNYGYTF
TRBJ1-5 NA TRBV11-1 NA TGTGCCAGCAGCCTCGACAGGAGCAATCAGCCCCAGCATTTT CASSLDRSNQPQHF
TRBJ2-7 NA TRBV5-1 TRBD2 TGCGCCAGCAGCCCGGTTGGATCGGGAGGCGGGAACGAGCAGTACTTC CASSPVGSGGGNEQYF
TRBJ2-2 NA TRBV9 TRBD2 TGTGCCAGCAGCGTAGTCGGCCTAGCGGGACCGAACACCGGGGAGCTGTTTTTT CASSVVGLAGPNTGELFF
TRBJ1-2 NA TRBV7-2 NA TGTGCCAGCAGCAACCGGGACCCAGGGGACTACACCTTC CASSNRDPGDYTF
TRBJ1-2 once TRBV18 TRBD1 TGTGCCAGCTCACCCGGACAGGCAGAGTCTTATGGCTACACCTTC CASSPGQAESYGYTF
TRBJ2-5 NA TRBV14 TRBD2 TGTGCCAGCAGCTTCTTCAGCGGGAGGGCCGGGGAGACCCAGTACTTC CASSFFSGRAGETQYF
TRBJ1-1 once TRBV18 TRBD1 TGTGCCAGCTCAAATGGACAGGGCTACACTGAAGCTTTCTTT CASSNGQGYTEAFF
TRBJ1-1 few TRBV7-9 NA TGTGCCAGCAGCAAGGGGTTCGCGAACACTGAAGCTTTCTTT CASSKGFANTEAFF
TRBJ2-7 once TRBV6-2/TRBV6-3 NA TGTGCCAGCAGTTACAGCACTAGTATCGAGCAGTACTTC CASSYSTSIEQYF
TRBJ2-7 NA TRBV28 NA TGTGCCAGCCAATCCGAGGGGGTAGGATCCTACGAGCAGTACTTC CASQSEGVGSYEQYF
TRBJ2-1 NA TRBV7-2 NA TGTGCCAGCACAGACAGGTCTGGGGGATACAATGAGCAGTTCTTC CASTDRSGGYNEQFF
TRBJ1-5 NA TRBV3-1/TRBV3-2 NA TGTGCCAGCAGCCAAGAGGGCCAGCCCCAGCATTTT CASSQEGQPQHF
TRBJ2-5 NA TRBV3-1/TRBV3-2 NA TGTGCCAGCAGCCAAGTCCGTGAGGTAGTGATGGAGACCCAGTACTTC CASSQVREVVMETQYF
TRBJ2-7 NA TRBV7-6 TRBD1 TGTGCCAGCAGCGCAGACAGGGGTGGCGAGCAGTACTTC CASSADRGGEQYF
TRBJ2-7 once TRBV30 TRBD2 TGTGCCTGGGATGGACTAGCGGGGACCTACGAGCAGTACTTC CAWDGLAGTYEQYF
TRBJ2-1 NA TRBV28 TRBD2 TGTGCCAGCACGGGGGGGCGGTCCTACAATGAGCAGTTCTTC CASTGGRSYNEQFF
TRBJ2-5 once TRBV7-9 TRBD2 TGTGCCAGCAGAACCTGGACTAGCGGGATAGAGACCCAGTACTTC CASRTWTSGIETQYF
TRBJ1-5 NA TRBV6-4 TRBD1 TGTGCCAGCGCAAACGGGACAGAGAATCAGCCCCAGCATTTT CASANGTENQPQHF
TRBJ2-1 NA TRBV28 TRBD2 TGTGCCAGCACCGAGGGGATTGTAGCGGGAGGGCCCATCTACAATGAGCAGTTCTTC CASTEGIVAGGPIYNEQFF
TRBJ2-2 NA TRBV14 NA TGTGCCAGCAGCCAAGAATTCTTCAGGGGTAATGAGCTGTTTTTT CASSQEFFRGNELFF
TRBJ2-1 NA TRBV6-2/TRBV6-3 TRBD2 TGTGCCAGCAGTCCCAAGACGGCTAGCGGGAGCGGCGATGAGCAGTTCTTC CASSPKTASGSGDEQFF
TRBJ2-1 NA TRBV30 TRBD2 TGTGCCTGGAGGAATAGCGGGAGGGCCACTGAGCAGTTCTTC CAWRNSGRATEQFF
TRBJ2-7 NA TRBV19 NA TGTGCCAGTAGTATTCAGGGAAACGAGCAGTACTTC CASSIQGNEQYF